The next 20 T cell receptor beta chains were all read from a single sample in a study of tumor-infiltrating lymphocytes in primary liver carcinoma. Co-extraction of both nucleic acids (RNA and DNA) used about 18-31 mg of unsorted bulk tissue. A constant-region primer served to make TCR beta cDNA from 500 to 550 ng total RNA. The TCR beta library was amplified through three nested multiplex PCR rounds in a modified ARM-PCR procedure. It was with TRBV1-TRBV30 forward primers and a C-beta reverse primer that the first two PCR rounds were run, at roughly 10 cycles each. TCRdb itself ran the multiplex PCR reads through MiXCR, one entry per CDR3 protein. The sample includes about 54,000 distinct CDR3 sequences, roughly 77% of them seen just once. The specimen sequenced was liver tumor tissue from sampling region 2. Regarding subset: tumor region T2, inferior pole. The receptor set was obtained from a man aged 35 to 55 with primary liver carcinoma and hepatitis B virus infection.

This clonotype has at least ten counts. V gene TRBV12-3 or TRBV12-4 combines with J gene TRBJ2-2, with TRBD2 matching over 9 bases. The CDR3 totals 16 residues. The J segment lost 4 bases and the V segment lost 3 bases, leaving 6 bases of the junction unmatched. The CDR3 sequence: CASSLLAGVVTGELFF. The CDR3 nucleotides read TGTGCCAGCAGTTTGTTAGCGGGAGTAGTCACCGGGGAGCTGTTTTTT.

The V gene is TRBV11-2, the J gene TRBJ2-3; 7 bases agree with TRBD2. Germline V gene lookup returns CDR1 SGHAT and CDR2 FQNNGV. The CDR3 is 18 residues long. V shed 11 bases and J 5 bases; nucleotides not matched to a gene: 25. Written as DNA, the CDR3 is TGTGCCGGCGGCTTAACTACTAGTGGGAGGGCGGGGCGAGATACGCAGTATTTT. Translated: CAGGLTTSGRAGRDTQYF.

The chain has TRBV5-5 and TRBJ1-1, with TRBD1 as a possible D gene (6 bases). CDR1 SGHKS and CDR2 YYEKEE come from the germline V gene (reference sequence). This CDR3 region has 13 residues. Trimming removed 1 base from V and 6 bases from J, with 10 bases in between. The CDR3 DNA sequence: TGTGCCAGCAGCTTGACAGGGAGCTCTGAAGCTTTCTTT. Its protein product is CASSLTGSSEAFF.

This chain links TRBV12-3 or TRBV12-4 with TRBJ1-1; D is perhaps TRBD1 (6 bases). Trimming shortened V by 4 bases and J by 0 bases, and 18 bases separated the two germline ends. The CDR3 extends over 17 amino acids. Here the CDR3 DNA reads TGTGCCAGCAGTTCAGCCTGGGGGGCATCAGTGAACACTGAAGCTTTCTTT. Amino acids: CASSSAWGASVNTEAFF.

With respect to this clonotype: This may stem from a read error, because a much larger clone lies one nucleotide away. The J gene is TRBJ2-7, the V gene TRBV12-3 or TRBV12-4; TRBD2 might be the D (5 bases). The ends were cut back, 7 bases at V and 3 bases at J, with 19 bases in the middle. This CDR3 contains 15 residues. The CDR3 coding sequence is TGTGCCAGCACACTAGTGGGAGTTCTTAGCTACGAGCAGTACTTC. Translation: CASTLVGVLSYEQYF.

As for this clonotype: This may stem from a read error, because a much larger clone lies one nucleotide away. The chain joins TRBV24-1 to TRBJ2-7, with a tentative D call TRBD1 (5 bases). The germline gives CDR1 KGHDR, CDR2 SFDVKD. Trimming shortened V by 4 bases and J by 2 bases, and 11 bases separated the two germline ends. The CDR3 has 14 amino acids. CDR3 coding DNA: TGTGCCACCAGTGACCCGGTACAGGCCTACGAGCAGTACTTC. Its translation: CATSDPVQAYEQYF.

This chain links TRBV11-2 with TRBJ2-3; D gene unclear. TRBJ1-5 explains the end of the DNA better; the J call may be wrong. The CDR3 runs to 20 residues. Germline V CDR1 and CDR2: SGHAT, FQNNGV. CDR3 DNA: TGTGCCATGAGCCCCGATGACCCCCTGCAGATAGCGAGAAGCACAGATACGCAGCATTTT. This encodes CAMSPDDPLQIARSTDTQHF.

As regards this clonotype: At one boundary the junction diverges from the germline segment, which might be a read error. The V call is TRBV2, the J call TRBJ1-1; D remains ambiguous. The V gene's germline CDR1 is SNHLY and CDR2 FYNNEI. The CDR3 sequence is 14 residues long. CDR3: CDSSDKFMNTEAFF. Written as DNA, the CDR3 is TGTGACAGCAGTGACAAGTTCATGAACACTGAAGCTTTCTTT.

Note on this clonotype: One end of the junction does not line up with germline, which may come from a read error. The rearrangement joins TRBV5-6 to TRBJ1-1, with unresolved D. The CDR3 has 15 amino acids. Germline lookup yields CDR1 SGHDT and CDR2 YYEEEE. The CDR3 region has the DNA TGTGCCAGCAGCGGAGGAGACGGAATGAACACTGAATCTTTCTTT. Its protein product is CASSGGDGMNTESFF. Looking up the rest from reference TRBV5-6 and TRBJ1-1 gives the full variable domain: DAGVTQSPTHLIKTRGQQVTLRCSPKSGHDTVSWYQQALGQGPQFIFQYYEEEERQRGNFPDRFSGHQFPNYSSELNVNALLLGDSALYLCASSGGDGMNTESFFGQGTRLTVV.

A remark on this clonotype: The conserved phenylalanine or tryptophan is not found at the CDR3 terminus, so this likely reflects a read error. This chain connects TRBV12-3 or TRBV12-4 to TRBJ1-1, with 7 bases aligning to TRBD1. The CDR3 consists of 15 residues. J lost 0 bases, V lost 6 bases, and 7 bases had no gene match. The CDR3 reads CASRKDRRMNTEAFT. CDR3 coding DNA: TGTGCCAGCAGGAAGGACAGGAGAATGAACACTGAAGCTTTCACT.

DNA for the CDR3: TGTGCCAGCAACACCGGACGGTTACCTGAGCCCCAGCATTTT. Its protein is CASNTGRLPEPQHF. The V call is TRBV11-2, the J call TRBJ1-5; no reliable D call. Between the trimmed V and J ends, which lost 7 bases and 8 bases, there was a span of 18 bases. CDR1 SGHAT and CDR2 FQNNGV come from the germline V gene. This CDR3 contains 14 residues.

With regard to this clonotype: Its ends do not fully match the called genes, so a read error is possible. J is TRBJ2-7 and V is TRBV10-1, with TRBD1 as a possible D gene (5 bases). Germline V gene data show CDR1 as WNHNN and CDR2 as SYGVQD (reference sequence). The CDR3 is 14 amino acids. CDR3 region: CVSSGAGPGYGQYF. CDR3 bases: TGCGTCAGCAGTGGGGCTGGCCCAGGTTACGGGCAGTACTTC.

This clonotype was counted many times. V gene TRBV6-6 combines with J gene TRBJ2-1; 9 nucleotides align to TRBD2. The length of the CDR3 is 10 residues. Looked up from germline, CDR1 is MNHNY and CDR2 is SVGAGI (reference sequence). V shed 8 bases, J shed 11 bases, and the junction held 1 base outside the gene matches. This chain's CDR3 is CASSSGKQFF. The CDR3 region has the DNA TGTGCCAGCTCTAGCGGGAAGCAGTTCTTC.

About this clonotype: The conserved phenylalanine or tryptophan normally closing the CDR3 is absent here, so this likely arose from a read error. The chain is built from TRBV28 and TRBJ2-7, with D possibly TRBD2 on 6 matching bases. Per germline, CDR1 MDHEN and CDR2 SYDVKM. The CDR3 covers 13 residues. CDR3 DNA sequence: TGTGCGGATTCTAGCGCCGTAAGCGACGAGCAGTACTAC. This sequence encodes CADSSAVSDEQYY.

Relative to its sample, this clonotype is medium-sized (0.01 to 0.1%). This chain uses TRBV11-2 with TRBJ2-7; D is unresolved. The CDR3 sequence is 14 residues long. Trimming cost V 3 bases and J 0 bases, with 9 bases left between them. The germline V gene encodes CDR1 SGHAT and CDR2 FQNNGV. CDR3 residues: CASSFRRSSYEQYF. The CDR3 DNA reads TGTGCCAGCAGCTTCCGTAGGAGCTCCTACGAGCAGTACTTC.

On this clonotype: One junction end disagrees with the germline gene, perhaps due to a read error. This sequence joins TRBV13 and TRBJ2-2, with unresolved D. Germline-derived CDR1 and CDR2 are PRHDT and FYEKMQ (reference sequence). CDR3 length: 15 amino acids. CDR3 loop: CASSFVSANAGELFF. DNA for the CDR3: TGCGCCAGCAGCTTCGTCAGTGCGAACGCCGGGGAGCTGTTTTTT.

About this clonotype: The junction differs from germline at one of its ends, possibly a read error. V and J are TRBV14 and TRBJ2-3; D not certain. Per germline, CDR1 SGHDN and CDR2 FVKESK. The CDR3 totals 16 residues. CDR3 loop: CAISQDLPRDGDTQYF. CDR3 bases: TGTGCCATCAGCCAAGATCTACCGAGAGACGGGGATACGCAGTATTTT.

Concerning this clonotype itself: The conserved phenylalanine or tryptophan normally closing the CDR3 is absent here, so this likely arose from a read error. The DNA is omitted, as the CDR3 cannot be located on it reliably, and the CDR3 follows TCRdb's listing. This chain links TRBV11-1 with TRBJ2-1; the DNA was not compared with TRBD2, the D call given in the table. The CDR3 has 17 residues if both end residues are counted. Germline loops: CDR1 SGHAT, CDR2 FQDESV (reference sequence). The CDR3 loop is CAISLGLAGEVDNELFL.

Of note for this clonotype: Just one base apart from a much larger clone, this may be a read error. The chain uses TRBV13 and TRBJ2-5; D might be TRBD2 (5 bases). Trimming removed 2 bases from V and 4 bases from J, with 11 bases in between. CDR1 PRHDT and CDR2 FYEKMQ come from the germline V gene (reference sequence). This CDR3 has 14 residues. The CDR3 DNA reads as TGTGCCAGCAGCTTACGGTTAAGCGGAGAGACCCAGTACTTC. Amino acid sequence: CASSLRLSGETQYF.

This clonotype was observed once. The V call is TRBV7-9, the J call TRBJ2-3; TRBD2 agrees at 11 bases. Germline CDR1 is SEHNR and CDR2 is FQNEAQ (reference sequence). The CDR3 spans 18 residues. J was trimmed by 14 bases and V by 1 base; bases with no gene match: 20. CDR3 coding DNA: TGTGCCAGCAGCTTAGGCAGTAGCGGGAGGGCCGGCACGGATACACGGTATTTT. Translation gives CASSLGSSGRAGTDTRYF.